The rows below give T cell receptor beta chains drawn from one sample of a study of CXCR3-negative and CXCR3-positive naive CD8 T cells. TCRdb reprocessed the 5' RACE reads and keeps a single row for each CDR3 protein, giving no DNA. Recorded for this sample: under 75,000 distinct CDR3 sequences. Sequencing was performed on naive CXCR3+ CD8+ T cells from blood. All receptors come from a human donor in good health. Some clones in this sample may be carry-over from other donors' samples. CDR3s include the opening cysteine and the closing phenylalanine or tryptophan.

j_call	cdr3_length	v_call	cdr3_aa
TRBJ2-3	14	TRBV28	CASSYRGGRDTQYF
TRBJ2-3	12	TRBV7-9	CASSPMTLGKYF
TRBJ1-4	14	TRBV29-1	CSVPSWIGGEKLFF
TRBJ2-1	13	TRBV29-1	CSVEARQYNEQFF
TRBJ2-1	16	TRBV6-2/TRBV6-3	CASSYTPGDAYNEQFF
TRBJ1-2	15	TRBV25-1	CASSEDRGGGHGYTF
TRBJ2-5	17	TRBV11-2	CASSLPRYGAEKETQYF
TRBJ2-3	15	TRBV28	CASSFGEGGTDTQYF
TRBJ2-7	18	TRBV4-3	CASSQDWGQGELSYEQYF
TRBJ2-2	18	TRBV7-6	CASSLTPGGHANTGELFF
TRBJ2-1	15	TRBV12-3/TRBV12-4	CASVAGASSYNEQFF
TRBJ1-6	17	TRBV20-1	CSARSVQGLSYNSPLHF
TRBJ2-7	15	TRBV4-3	CASSHFGQGKNEQYF
TRBJ2-7	14	TRBV7-2	CASSLPGRAYEQYF
TRBJ2-3	17	TRBV7-9	CASSVNLAGASTDTQYF
TRBJ2-3	15	TRBV7-9	CASSEGQTFTDTQYF
TRBJ2-1	16	TRBV7-2	CASSLRLAGGPDEQFF
TRBJ2-3	17	TRBV6-6	CASSYPEGGMSTDTQYF
TRBJ1-2	11	TRBV7-9	CASGTKAVYTF
TRBJ2-7	15	TRBV3-1	CASSQVRRISYEQYF
TRBJ1-1	14	TRBV5-6	CASTPRQGVVEAFF
TRBJ2-3	12	TRBV11-2	CASSPEGNTQYF
TRBJ2-2	18	TRBV7-3	CASSRPGTGAGYTGELFF
TRBJ2-7	15	TRBV13	CASSSVGGSSYEQYF
TRBJ1-5	18	TRBV7-2	CASSSPLGVLPSNQPQHF
TRBJ2-7	18	TRBV5-1	CASSLVGPGGLLSYEQYF
TRBJ2-5	13	TRBV6-4	CASSRGPQETQYF
TRBJ2-5	15	TRBV7-9	CASSFRLADQETQYF
TRBJ2-1	15	TRBV29-1	CSVEDEDPNYNEQFF
TRBJ2-2	15	TRBV5-1	CASSGGQANTGELFF
TRBJ1-5	16	TRBV7-2	CASSLVGTGDHQPQHF
TRBJ1-1	15	TRBV29-1	CSVVGTTVMNTEAFF
TRBJ2-6	14	TRBV29-1	CSVMGPSGANVLTF
TRBJ2-7	12	TRBV28	CASTPGTYEQYF
TRBJ2-3	23	TRBV10-3	CAISEAPRALEGRSGAYTDTQYF
TRBJ2-1	16	TRBV7-9	CASSPPGAGGYNEQFF
TRBJ2-7	13	TRBV29-1	CSVEEGDGMRQYF
TRBJ2-5	14	TRBV7-9	CASSQRTGEETQYF
TRBJ2-5	15	TRBV10-3	CAISATATGGETQYF
TRBJ2-1	18	TRBV11-2	CASSSPFLGQGVDNEQFF
TRBJ2-7	14	TRBV12-3/TRBV12-4	CASAPSGGPYEQYF
TRBJ2-3	13	TRBV2	CAPRVRGGDTQYF
TRBJ2-1	15	TRBV25-1	CASSDTSGGQEEQFF
TRBJ2-7	17	TRBV10-3	CAISGWTGSRKPYEQYF
TRBJ1-1	13	TRBV2	CASRVTSNTEAFF
TRBJ2-5	14	TRBV29-1	CSVALVSNQETQYF
TRBJ2-5	15	TRBV28	CASSSIGGYQETQYF
TRBJ1-1	15	TRBV7-2	CASSLVTGGNTEAFF
TRBJ1-2	13	TRBV19	CASSIAWSYGYTF
TRBJ1-4	12	TRBV29-1	CSVGWRIEKLFF
TRBJ1-2	12	TRBV21-1	CAGEGQNYGYTF
TRBJ2-2	15	TRBV4-1	CASSQERQNTGELFF
TRBJ2-2	14	TRBV27	CASSTGLNTGELFF
TRBJ1-1	16	TRBV13	CASTPLGTVVNTEAFF
TRBJ1-1	13	TRBV7-9	CASSGGYGTEAFF
TRBJ2-7	11	TRBV7-2	CASSPGGEQYF